These 7 T cell receptor beta chains came from one sample sequenced in a study of human T cells and chemical hapten exposure. The total RNA was obtained from whole blood that was not fractionated. TCRdb re-analysed the 5' RACE reads in MiXCR, keeping a single row per CDR3 protein. Altogether around 82,000 distinct CDR3 sequences are present, 7.7% being singletons, with the ten largest covering under 3%. The receptors were gathered from a male donor in good health.

The chain joins TRBV7-9 to TRBJ2-4, with unresolved D. This CDR3 region has 15 residues. Trimming left V 3 bases short and J 0 bases short, with 9 bases between. From germline, CDR1 is SEHNR and CDR2 FQNEAQ (reference sequence). The CDR3 is CASSFGPLAKNIQYF. In nucleotides, the CDR3 is TGTGCCAGCAGCTTTGGGCCCCTAGCCAAAAACATTCAGTACTTC.

The chain uses TRBV20-1 and TRBJ2-7, with 9 bases matching TRBD2. V trimming: 1 base; J trimming: 1 base; junction bases outside the gene matches: 8. Germline CDR1 DFQATT, CDR2 SNEGSKA (reference sequence). This CDR3 comprises 16 residues. The CDR3 loop is CSARVPWSGGSYEQYF. As DNA, the CDR3 is TGCAGTGCTAGAGTCCCGTGGAGCGGGGGGTCCTACGAGCAGTACTTC.

In its sample, this clonotype was seen many times. The chain links TRBV29-1 to TRBJ2-4, with D possibly being TRBD2 (5 bases). CDR3 length equals 12 residues. Germline V gene lookup returns CDR1 SQVTM and CDR2 ANQGSEA. V was trimmed by 4 bases and J by 2 bases, leaving 6 bases between them. The CDR3 region is CSVGESKNIQYF. CDR3 coding DNA: TGCAGCGTTGGGGAGTCCAAAAACATTCAGTACTTC.

The genes are TRBV27 and TRBJ2-3; 8 bases are shared with TRBD2. Germline V gene data show CDR1 as MNHEY and CDR2 as SMNVEV (reference sequence). With V trimmed by 4 bases and J by 0 bases, 6 bases remained unmatched. The CDR3 spans 16 residues. The CDR3 region has the DNA TGTGCCAGCAGTTGGGGGATAGCGGGGAGCACAGATACGCAGTATTTT. It encodes CASSWGIAGSTDTQYF.

This clonotype has at least ten counts. The V gene is TRBV6-2 or TRBV6-3, the J gene TRBJ1-4, with a possible D match to TRBD1 (6 bases). This CDR3 has 15 amino acids. Germline lookup yields CDR1 MNHEY and CDR2 SVGEGT. Trimming stripped 6 bases from V and 0 bases from J, with 11 bases between. CDR3 amino acids: CASRGTLPTNEKLFF. The CDR3 DNA is TGTGCCAGCAGGGGGACACTTCCAACTAATGAAAAACTGTTTTTT.

The sample holds many counts of this clonotype. The V call is TRBV20-1, the J call TRBJ2-7, with 7 nucleotides matching TRBD1. The CDR3 spans 14 residues. Germline CDR1 DFQATT, CDR2 SNEGSKA (reference sequence). Trimming cost V 2 bases and J 5 bases; bases outside gene matches: 9. CDR3 region: CSARRPGGRDEQYF. Written as DNA, the CDR3 is TGCAGTGCTAGACGGCCAGGGGGACGAGACGAGCAGTACTTC.

This chain joins TRBV4-2 and TRBJ1-1; 7 bases line up with TRBD1. The CDR3 is 17 amino acids. The V and J ends lost 6 bases and 0 bases, in that order; junction bases with no gene match: 13. Germline V gene sequence: CDR1 LGHNA, CDR2 YNFKEQ. This CDR3 is CASSSTGDRLMNTEAFF. The CDR3 coding sequence is TGTGCCAGCAGTTCCACAGGGGATAGGCTGATGAACACTGAAGCTTTCTTT.